Sequencing of this TCR beta chain was carried out in a study of CD8+CD57+ T cells in acquired aplastic anemia. The wider study: The average for DNA from sorted CD4+ and CD8+ cells was about 3.3 ug. Study-wide points: There were roughly 28 CD8+ CDR3 sequences that occurred in both patients and controls.

This clonotype was observed at least ten times. Its antigen remains unknown. Per germline, CDR1 SGHKS and CDR2 YYEKEE (reference sequence). This CDR3 spans 16 amino acids. V was clipped by 2 bases and J by 1 base, with 15 bases between them. Genomic DNA acted as the template from which TCR beta VDJ combination and CDR3 sequence profiling were carried out. A single record per CDR3 protein comes from TCRdb applying MiXCR to the reads. The sample shows about 160,000 distinct CDR3 sequences, around 40% of them seen only once. The J gene is TRBJ2-5, the V gene TRBV5-5; D might be TRBD1 (6 bases). The clonotype was recovered from a human donor in good health. Sequencing input: sorted CD4+, CD8+, or CD8+CD57+ T cells (not recorded which) from PBMCs. For the CDR3, the DNA is TGTGCCAGCAGCTTATCTTTAGGACAGAGCCAAGAGACCCAGTACTTC. It translates to CASSLSLGQSQETQYF.